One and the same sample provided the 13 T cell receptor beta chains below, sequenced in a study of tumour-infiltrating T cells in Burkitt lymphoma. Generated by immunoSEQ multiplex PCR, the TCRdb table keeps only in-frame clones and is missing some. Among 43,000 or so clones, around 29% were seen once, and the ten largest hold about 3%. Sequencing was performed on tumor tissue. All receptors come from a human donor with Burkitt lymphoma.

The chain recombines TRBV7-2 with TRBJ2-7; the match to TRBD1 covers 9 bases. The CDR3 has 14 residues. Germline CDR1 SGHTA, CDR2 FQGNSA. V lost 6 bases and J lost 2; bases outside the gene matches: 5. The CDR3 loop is CASSPGTGTYEQYF. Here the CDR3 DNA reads TGTGCCAGCAGTCCCGGGACAGGGACCTACGAGCAGTACTTC.

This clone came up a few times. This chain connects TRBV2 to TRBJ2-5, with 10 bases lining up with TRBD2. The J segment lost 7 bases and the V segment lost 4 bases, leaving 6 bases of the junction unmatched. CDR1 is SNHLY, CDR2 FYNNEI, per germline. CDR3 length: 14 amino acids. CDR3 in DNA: TGTGCCAGCAGTGGTACTAGCGGGGAAGGGACCCAGTACTTC. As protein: CASSGTSGEGTQYF. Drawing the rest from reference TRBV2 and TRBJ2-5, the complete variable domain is EPEVTQTPSHQVTQMGQEVILRCVPISNHLYFYWYRQILGQKVEFLVSFYNNEISEKSEIFDDQFSVERPDGSNFTLKIRSTKLEDSAMYFCASSGTSGEGTQYFGPGTRLLVL.

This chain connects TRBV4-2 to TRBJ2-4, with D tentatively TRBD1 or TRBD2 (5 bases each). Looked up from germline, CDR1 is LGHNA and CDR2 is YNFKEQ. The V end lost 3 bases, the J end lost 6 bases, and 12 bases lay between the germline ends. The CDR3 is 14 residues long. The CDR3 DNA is TGTGCCAGCAGCCAGGGGCAGGGACGAAACATTCAGTACTTC. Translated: CASSQGQGRNIQYF.

The CDR3 DNA is TGTGCCAGCAGCTGGGGGGCACGGGAGACCCAGTACTTC. The encoded protein is CASSWGARETQYF. The gene calls are TRBV2 and TRBJ2-5; D might be TRBD1 or TRBD2, each matching 6 bases. The germline CDR1 and CDR2 sequences are SNHLY and FYNNEI. The CDR3 length is 13 residues. V dropped 6 bases and J dropped 5 bases, with 13 bases sitting between them.

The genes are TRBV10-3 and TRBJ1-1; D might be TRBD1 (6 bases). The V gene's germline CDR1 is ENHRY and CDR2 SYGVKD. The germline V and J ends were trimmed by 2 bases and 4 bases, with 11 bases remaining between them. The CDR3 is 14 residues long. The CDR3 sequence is CAISESGGLTEAFF. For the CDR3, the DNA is TGTGCCATCAGTGAGAGTGGGGGGCTCACTGAAGCTTTCTTT.

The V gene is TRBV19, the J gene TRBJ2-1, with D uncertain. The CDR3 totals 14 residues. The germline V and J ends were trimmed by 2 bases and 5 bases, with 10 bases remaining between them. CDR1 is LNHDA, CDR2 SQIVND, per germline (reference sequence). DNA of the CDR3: TGTGCCAGTAGTATAAACGGACCGCACAATGAGCAGTTCTTC. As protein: CASSINGPHNEQFF.

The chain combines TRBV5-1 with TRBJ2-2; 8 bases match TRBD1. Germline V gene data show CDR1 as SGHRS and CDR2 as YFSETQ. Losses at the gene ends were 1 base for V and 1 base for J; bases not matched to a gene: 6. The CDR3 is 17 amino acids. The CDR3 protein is CASSLLTGAGNTGELFF. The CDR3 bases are TGCGCCAGCAGCTTGTTGACAGGGGCGGGGAACACCGGGGAGCTGTTTTTT. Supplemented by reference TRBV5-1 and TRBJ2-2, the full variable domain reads KAGVTQTPRYLIKTRGQQVTLSCSPISGHRSVSWYQQTPGQGLQFLFEYFSETQRNKGNFPGRFSGRQFSNSRSEMNVSTLELGDSALYLCASSLLTGAGNTGELFFGEGSRLTVL.

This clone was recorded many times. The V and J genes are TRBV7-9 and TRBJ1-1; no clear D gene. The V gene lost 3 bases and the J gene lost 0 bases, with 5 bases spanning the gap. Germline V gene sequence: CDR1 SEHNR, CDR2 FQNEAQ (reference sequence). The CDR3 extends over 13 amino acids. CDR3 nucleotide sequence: TGTGCCAGCAGCTTCTCCGTGAACACTGAAGCTTTCTTT. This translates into CASSFSVNTEAFF.

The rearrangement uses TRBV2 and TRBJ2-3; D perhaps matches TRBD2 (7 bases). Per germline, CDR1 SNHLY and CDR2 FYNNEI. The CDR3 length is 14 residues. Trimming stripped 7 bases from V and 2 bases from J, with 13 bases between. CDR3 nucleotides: TGTGCCAGCACCCGGGGGGCCCTCACAGATACGCAGTATTTT. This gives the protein CASTRGALTDTQYF.

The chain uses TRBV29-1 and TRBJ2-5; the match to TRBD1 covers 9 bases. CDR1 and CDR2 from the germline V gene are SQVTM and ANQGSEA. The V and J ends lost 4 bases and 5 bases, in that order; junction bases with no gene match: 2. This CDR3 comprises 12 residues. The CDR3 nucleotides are TGCAGCGTTGGGACAGGGGTTGAGACCCAGTACTTC. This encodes CSVGTGVETQYF.

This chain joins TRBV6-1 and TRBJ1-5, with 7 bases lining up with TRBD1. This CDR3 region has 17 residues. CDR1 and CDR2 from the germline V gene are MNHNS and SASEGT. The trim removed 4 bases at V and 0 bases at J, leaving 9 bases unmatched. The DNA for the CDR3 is TGTGCCAGCAGTGCCCTCGGGACAGTCTTTAGCAATCAGCCCCAGCATTTT. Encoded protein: CASSALGTVFSNQPQHF.

The CDR3 protein is CASSWDRVYGYTF. The DNA for the CDR3 is TGTGCCAGCAGTTGGGACAGGGTATATGGCTACACCTTC. The chain couples TRBV28 to TRBJ1-2, with 9 bases aligning to TRBD1. V was clipped by 4 bases and J by 5 bases; unmatched bases: 2. Looked up from germline, CDR1 is MDHEN and CDR2 is SYDVKM. The CDR3 totals 13 residues.

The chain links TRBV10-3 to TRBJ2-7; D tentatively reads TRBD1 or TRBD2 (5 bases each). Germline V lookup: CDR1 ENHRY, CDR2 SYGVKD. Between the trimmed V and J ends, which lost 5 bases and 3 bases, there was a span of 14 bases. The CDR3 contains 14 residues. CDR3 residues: CAISTPTGRYEQYF. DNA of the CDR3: TGTGCCATCAGTACCCCCACGGGGCGCTACGAGCAGTACTTC.